The sample holds a few counts of the clone carrying this T cell receptor (beta chain). Its antigen is unknown. Its ends do not fully match the called genes, so a read error is possible. CDR3 length: 12 residues. Germline values: CDR1 GTSNPN, CDR2 SVGIG (reference sequence). Isolation of CD4+ naive, central memory, regulatory and stem cell-like memory cells was achieved by sorting via CD45RO/CCR7/CD25/CD127/CD95/CD27. The record originates from a study of beta chain features in type 1 diabetes. For the study at large: Patients and healthy donors were similar in age, gender and cell yields. Whole-study findings and limits: Unsettled here was the matter of whether HLA type influences TCRB rearrangement.

Every isolated RNA sample was fully reverse transcribed, so sequencing captured expressed TCRB transcripts. The assay was immunoSEQ multiplex PCR, and TCRdb's table has in-frame clones only and misses some. The sample records 140,000 to 150,000 clones, roughly 50% being singletons. The specimen sequenced was Tregs from blood. The V and J genes are TRBV30 and TRBJ2-2; D is perhaps TRBD2 (6 bases). This TCR came from a man between 18 and 35 years old in good health. CDR3 protein: CAWSVRDGGLFF. The DNA for the CDR3 is TGTGCCTGGAGTGTACGTGACGGGGGGCTGTTTTTT.